A selection of T cell receptor beta chains follows, all from one sample in a study of graft-versus-host responses after intestinal transplantation. Libraries were prepared by immunoSEQ multiplex PCR; TCRdb keeps only in-frame clonotypes and omits some of them. The table records tens of thousands of clones, 80% to 90% of them present only once. These receptors are not linked to any known antigen. Sequences were derived from unstimulated CD8+ T cells sorted from spleen or lymph node cells, sampled before transplant. The receptor source for this set is a human donor who was the organ donor for an intestinal transplant. The CDR3 runs from the conserved cysteine through the conserved F or W. A D gene is named only where the DNA matches it firmly. Not all rows give a size; the values are once, few, many and, for expanded clones, a class.

DNA | CDR3 | V | D | J | size
TGTGCCAGCAGCTTAGTGGTGAAAGGGATCCAAGAGACCCAGTACTTC | CASSLVVKGIQETQYF | TRBV7-8 | - | TRBJ2-5 | -
TGTGCCAGTAGTATAGAAGGCGGGGGGGGGAGGGAGACCCAGTACTTC | CASSIEGGGGRETQYF | TRBV19 | TRBD2 | TRBJ2-5 | once
TGTGCCAGCAGCCAAGCCGGGACTAGCGGGGGGCCCTCCTACAATGAGCAGTTCTTC | CASSQAGTSGGPSYNEQFF | TRBV4-2 | TRBD2 | TRBJ2-1 | -
TGCGCCAGCAGCTTGGAAGGGATTAATGAAAAACTGTTTTTT | CASSLEGINEKLFF | TRBV5-1 | - | TRBJ1-4 | -
TGTGCCAGCAGCTCTTTTGACAATGAGCAGTTCTTC | CASSSFDNEQFF | TRBV7-9 | - | TRBJ2-1 | -
TGTGCCAGCAGTTTTGCAGGGACTAGTATGATCTATGAGCAGTTCTTC | CASSFAGTSMIYEQFF | TRBV27 | TRBD2 | TRBJ2-1 | -
TGTGCCAGCAGCGCAAACAGGGAATTGGGCTATGGCTACACCTTC | CASSANRELGYGYTF | TRBV9 | - | TRBJ1-2 | -
TGTGCCAGCAGCCAAGACCCAGCGGGGGGCCCCGGGGAGCTGTTTTTT | CASSQDPAGGPGELFF | TRBV4-1 | TRBD2 | TRBJ2-2 | -
TGTGCCAGCAGTTACGGGGCAGGGTTCAACTCACCCCTCCACTTT | CASSYGAGFNSPLHF | TRBV6-5 | - | TRBJ1-6 | -
TGTGCCAGCAGCTGGGCACAGGGACGCGAAAAACTGTTTTTT | CASSWAQGREKLFF | TRBV5-5 | - | TRBJ1-4 | -
TGTGCTAGTGGCTCGGGACAGGAGACGGGGGATACGCAGTATTTT | CASGSGQETGDTQYF | TRBV12-5 | TRBD1 | TRBJ2-3 | once
TGTGCCAGCAGGGGCAGCACCTACGAGCAGTACTTC | CASRGSTYEQYF | TRBV7-9 | - | TRBJ2-7 | few
TGTGCCAGCAGCTTAGGACTAGCGGGGGGGCTAGGAGAGACCCAGTACTTC | CASSLGLAGGLGETQYF | TRBV11-2 | TRBD2 | TRBJ2-5 | -
TGTGCCAGCAGCGCGACGGGAACTGAAGCTTTCTTT | CASSATGTEAFF | TRBV9 | - | TRBJ1-1 | -
TGCGCCAGCAGCGACCTACCTGGGGGATACGAGCAGTACTTC | CASSDLPGGYEQYF | TRBV4-1 | - | TRBJ2-7 | -
TGTGCCAGTAAAGGGACAAACTACAATGAGCAGTTCTTC | CASKGTNYNEQFF | TRBV19 | - | TRBJ2-1 | -
TGTGCCAGCAGCTCTCTAGCGGGGGGGATCCAAGAGACCCAGTACTTC | CASSSLAGGIQETQYF | TRBV11-2 | TRBD2 | TRBJ2-5 | -
TGTGCCAGCAGTGCCAATCGACAGGGGGCGACCTACGAGCAGTACTTC | CASSANRQGATYEQYF | TRBV2 | TRBD1 | TRBJ2-7 | -
TGTGCCTGGAGTGTAGTAAGAACAGGCTACTATGGCTACACCTTC | CAWSVVRTGYYGYTF | TRBV30 | - | TRBJ1-2 | -
TGTGCCAGTAGTATTGATTGGCCAGGGAACTATGGCTACACCTTC | CASSIDWPGNYGYTF | TRBV19 | - | TRBJ1-2 | -
TGTGCCAGCAGCTTAGATAGCGGGGGTCAGACTGCCACAGATACGCAGTATTTT | CASSLDSGGQTATDTQYF | TRBV7-6 | TRBD2 | TRBJ2-3 | -
TGTGCCAGCAGCGTAGGTACAGGGACCTACGAGCAGTACTTC | CASSVGTGTYEQYF | TRBV9 | - | TRBJ2-7 | -
TGTGCCAGCAGCTTGCCAGGGCAGTTATACAATGAGCAGTTCTTC | CASSLPGQLYNEQFF | TRBV5-6 | - | TRBJ2-1 | -
TGTGCCAGCAGCCATGATGCTGGCAAAAACTACGAGCAGTACTTC | CASSHDAGKNYEQYF | TRBV9 | - | TRBJ2-7 | -
TGTGCCAGCAGCCCAGTAGGGGGCCCAGATACGCAGTATTTT | CASSPVGGPDTQYF | TRBV7-9 | TRBD1 | TRBJ2-3 | -
TGTGCCAGCACCCAGGAGTCCTATATTTACGAGCAGTACTTC | CASTQESYIYEQYF | TRBV2 | - | TRBJ2-7 | -
TGTGCCAGCAGCTTATCAATAGCTTCAGGAAACACCATATATTTT | CASSLSIASGNTIYF | TRBV7-6 | - | TRBJ1-3 | few
TGTGCCAGCAGGGTAAAGGGGCAGGAAAGAACTGAAGCTTTCTTT | CASRVKGQERTEAFF | TRBV4-2 | - | TRBJ1-1 | -
TGCAGCGTTGATGGGAGCTCCTACAATGAGCAGTTCTTC | CSVDGSSYNEQFF | TRBV29-1 | - | TRBJ2-1 | -
TGCGCCAGCAGCCAAGACGTAATCGCAGACCTACGCTTC | CASSQDVIADLRF | TRBV4-1 | - | TRBJ2-7 | once
TGTGCCAGCAGCCGGAAAGTCCGTGGAGAGACCCAGTACTTC | CASSRKVRGETQYF | TRBV27 | - | TRBJ2-5 | -
TGTGCCAGCAGGCAGGGTGTCTTAGAGTTGTATTTT | CASRQGVLELYF | TRBV2 | - | TRBJ2-3 | -
TGCGCCAGCAGCCAAGATAACCTCGATTACGAGCAGTACTTC | CASSQDNLDYEQYF | TRBV4-1 | - | TRBJ2-7 | once
TGCGCCAGCAGCTATGGACTAGCGGGGGAACAAGAGACCCAGTACTTC | CASSYGLAGEQETQYF | TRBV10-1 | TRBD2 | TRBJ2-5 | -
TGTGCCACCGGGCCCCCCAGAGATACGCAGTATTTT | CATGPPRDTQYF | TRBV2 | - | TRBJ2-3 | -
TGTGCCAGCAGTATCCCGAGGACAGGGGTTAAGGACGAGCAGTACTTC | CASSIPRTGVKDEQYF | TRBV2 | TRBD1 | TRBJ2-7 | -
TGTGCCAGCAGTTCTCCCCCCTACGAGCAGTACTTC | CASSSPPYEQYF | TRBV27 | - | TRBJ2-7 | -
TGCGCCAGCAGAGGGGAGGCAGATACGCAGTATTTT | CASRGEADTQYF | TRBV5-1 | - | TRBJ2-3 | -